The present entry profiles one T cell receptor beta chain with its context. This sample is drawn from a study of OX40 agonist ivuxolimab in advanced cancers. The method was immunoSEQ multiplex PCR; TCRdb's version includes in-frame clones alone and lacks a portion of them. This sample yields roughly 61,000 clones, of which roughly nine tenths are seen a single time; 0.35% belongs to the top ten. There are 13 residues in the CDR3. Germline CDR1 reads SGHVS; CDR2 reads FQNEAQ. Trimming removed 2 bases at V and 4 bases at J, with 8 bases between. V is TRBV7-8 and J is TRBJ1-2; D unclear. This TCR derives from an adult with an advanced solid tumor such as melanoma, head and neck, liver or kidney cancer. Sequencing used CD4+ or CD8+ T cells sorted from blood, obtained in a trial of the OX40 agonist ivuxolimab. CDR3 residues: CASSLIGRYGYTF. The CDR3 DNA reads TGTGCCAGCAGCTTAATAGGACGCTATGGCTACACCTTC.